The 9 T cell receptor beta chains presented below share a single source sample, sequenced in a study of shared clonotypes between healthy human individuals. The naive CD8 population came from CD45RO-negative cells selected for CCR7, without terminally differentiated effector memory CD45RA+ cells. Repertoires were generated with immunoSEQ multiplex PCR, while TCRdb's copy carries only in-frame clones and drops some. Of around 2,000,000 clones in the sample, approximately 94% were seen once. The sample comprised naive CD8+ T cells sorted from blood. These receptor sequences come from a young man in good health.

The chain employs TRBV5-8 and TRBJ1-1, with 8 bases identical to TRBD1. This CDR3 contains 19 residues. V shed 4 bases, J shed 0 bases, and the junction held 17 bases outside the gene matches. The germline V gene encodes CDR1 SGHTS and CDR2 YDEGEE. The CDR3 here is CASSPLSGQGLVMNTEAFF. In DNA form, the CDR3 reads TGTGCCAGCAGCCCTCTAAGTGGACAGGGCCTAGTCATGAACACTGAAGCTTTCTTT.

On this clone itself: The identical CDR3 is also encoded by other nucleotide sequences in the sample. This rearrangement joins TRBV27 to TRBJ2-2; a weak D match, TRBD2 (6 bases). This CDR3 comprises 12 residues. Germline V CDR1 and CDR2: MNHEY, SMNVEV (reference sequence). The V gene lost 6 bases and the J gene lost 8 bases, with 10 bases spanning the gap. CDR3 residues: CASSPLAGELFF. Here the CDR3 DNA reads TGTGCCAGCAGCCCACTAGCTGGGGAGCTGTTTTTT.

This clone was observed a single time. The chain is built from TRBV6-1 and TRBJ1-5; weak D call: TRBD1 (6 bases). Trimming left V 2 bases short and J 8 bases short, with 16 bases between. The CDR3 totals 15 residues. Germline V lookup: CDR1 MNHNS, CDR2 SASEGT. CDR3 amino acids: CASSEHRVLQEPQHF. CDR3 in DNA: TGTGCCAGCAGTGAACACAGGGTTCTTCAGGAGCCCCAGCATTTT.

This clone appeared a single time. V usage is TRBV9 and J usage is TRBJ1-1, with TRBD1 matching over 12 bases. V dropped 4 bases and J dropped 5; count of bases not matched to a gene: 9. CDR3 size: 16 residues. CDR1 SGDLS and CDR2 YYNGEE come from the germline V gene. CDR3 sequence: CASSPPGQGAGTEAFF. The CDR3 DNA sequence: TGTGCCAGCAGCCCCCCGGGACAGGGGGCCGGAACTGAAGCTTTCTTT.

The rearrangement uses TRBV9 and TRBJ1-1; no definite D call. From germline, CDR1 is SGDLS and CDR2 YYNGEE. Trimming pared 0 bases from V and 4 bases from J, leaving 10 bases between. The CDR3 length is 14 residues. The CDR3 sequence: CASSVDGVFTEAFF. The CDR3 nucleotides are TGTGCCAGCAGCGTAGATGGGGTGTTCACTGAAGCTTTCTTT.

This clone came up a few times. V usage is TRBV6-4 and J usage is TRBJ2-1; D not resolved. CDR3 length: 13 residues. V lost 4 bases and J 2 bases, leaving 6 bases between the germline ends. The V gene's germline CDR1 is MRHNA and CDR2 SNTAGT. The CDR3: CASSGGPYNEQFF. The CDR3 DNA sequence: TGTGCCAGCAGTGGCGGACCCTACAATGAGCAGTTCTTC.

J is TRBJ2-5 and V is TRBV27; weak D call: TRBD1 (6 bases). The germline V gene encodes CDR1 MNHEY and CDR2 SMNVEV (reference sequence). V shed 4 bases and J shed 1 base, with 13 bases lying between them. CDR3 size: 15 residues. CDR3 loop: CASSSQGNPQETQYF. Written as DNA, the CDR3 is TGTGCCAGCAGTTCGCAGGGGAATCCCCAAGAGACCCAGTACTTC.

The table lists this clone with a few counts. The chain links TRBV5-8 to TRBJ1-5; D is uncertain. The V gene lost 2 bases and the J gene lost 5 bases, with 8 bases spanning the gap. The CDR3 loop spans 13 amino acids. Per the germline V gene, CDR1 is SGHTS and CDR2 is YDEGEE. The CDR3 DNA sequence: TGTGCCAGCAGCTTACCGGTGGATCAGCCCCAGCATTTT. Translating gives CASSLPVDQPQHF.

The chain employs TRBV27 and TRBJ1-6, with D uncertain. In germline, CDR1 is MNHEY, CDR2 SMNVEV (reference sequence). Trimming shortened V by 7 bases and J by 2 bases, and 9 bases separated the two germline ends. CDR3 length: 14 residues. CDR3 residues: CASTPRTYNSPLHF. CDR3 bases: TGTGCCAGCACTCCGCGGACCTATAATTCACCCCTCCACTTT.